The 8 T cell receptor beta chains below were found in one sample sequenced in a study of persistence of HIV-infected CD4 T cells. The stimulus was lysate of CMV-infected fibroblasts, around 9.3 ug/mL. CD40L/CD69 double-negative CD45RO-high memory CD4+ T cells were collected. The antigens of these receptors remain unknown. This was the immunoSEQ version 4 assay in survey mode. TCRdb keeps only in-frame clones here, not all; method: immunoSEQ multiplex PCR. The sample includes 25,000 to 35,000 clones, around 82% seen only once; the top ten take more than 0.75%. Specimen: CD4+ T cells sorted from PBMCs after roughly 20-hour stimulation, collected from a patient who received antiretroviral therapy. These receptors were collected from an adult woman with HIV who was CMV-seropositive.

V and J are TRBV6-1 and TRBJ1-2, with a weak D call TRBD1 (5 bases). Germline values: CDR1 MNHNS, CDR2 SASEGT. This CDR3 contains 15 residues. The V end was cut by 1 base, the J end by 4 bases, with 13 bases between. The CDR3 DNA sequence: TGTGCCAGCAGTGAAGGGCGGGGCAGACTCTATGGCTACACCTTC. Residues: CASSEGRGRLYGYTF.

V gene TRBV9 combines with J gene TRBJ1-6; D unresolved. The length of the CDR3 is 19 residues. Trimming pared 0 bases from V and 10 bases from J, leaving 26 bases between. Germline lookup yields CDR1 SGDLS and CDR2 YYNGEE. The CDR3 sequence: CASSVVVIGPVVLQSPLHF. The CDR3 coding sequence is TGTGCCAGCAGCGTAGTGGTGATAGGCCCCGTCGTCCTTCAGTCACCCCTCCACTTT.

The chain uses TRBV27 and TRBJ1-5; possibly TRBD1 for D (5 bases). This CDR3 has 13 amino acids. In germline, CDR1 is MNHEY, CDR2 SMNVEV (reference sequence). V dropped 6 bases and J dropped 9 bases, with 15 bases sitting between them. The CDR3: CASSQGEDLPQHF. The CDR3 DNA is TGTGCCAGCAGCCAGGGTGAGGACCTGCCCCAGCATTTT.

This clone showed up just once. This CDR3 reads CASSPPQRHNSPLHF. The DNA of the CDR3 is TGTGCCAGCAGCCCCCCTCAGCGGCATAATTCACCCCTCCACTTT. The chain couples TRBV27 to TRBJ1-6, with D hard to call. Trimming took 6 bases from V and 5 from J, leaving 14 bases between them. From germline, CDR1 is MNHEY and CDR2 SMNVEV (reference sequence). The CDR3 covers 15 residues.

The chain joins TRBV14 to TRBJ1-1; D not certain. Trimming cost V 0 bases and J 3 bases, with 14 bases left between them. The CDR3 length is 16 residues. The germline V gene has CDR1 SGHDN and CDR2 FVKESK. The DNA of the CDR3 is TGTGCCAGCAGCCAAGAAAGAAGCAGGTTGTACACTGAAGCTTTCTTT. It encodes CASSQERSRLYTEAFF.

The rearrangement links TRBV5-1 to TRBJ1-1; 9 bases map to TRBD1. This CDR3 has 14 residues. After removal of 3 bases from V and 1 base from J, the junction contained 1 base not matched to a gene. Germline lookup yields CDR1 SGHRS and CDR2 YFSETQ. The CDR3, as DNA: TGCGCCAGCAGCTCGGGACAGGGGAACACTGAAGCTTTCTTT. Amino acid sequence: CASSSGQGNTEAFF.

The rearrangement uses TRBV28 and TRBJ1-2; D is undetermined. CDR1 and CDR2 from the germline V gene are MDHEN and SYDVKM. Trimming cost V 2 bases and J 4 bases, with 11 bases left between them. The CDR3 contains 14 residues. CDR3 DNA sequence: TGTGCCAGCAGTTTAATGGGGTACCTCTATGGCTACACCTTC. Its translation is CASSLMGYLYGYTF.

The CDR3 region has the DNA TGTGCCAGCAGCCTACTTGCACCAGCGATGGGAAACACCATATATTTT. This gives the protein CASSLLAPAMGNTIYF. The chain has TRBV5-5 and TRBJ1-3; D unclear. In germline, CDR1 is SGHKS, CDR2 YYEKEE (reference sequence). The ends were cut back, 4 bases at V and 4 bases at J, with 18 bases in the middle. CDR3 length: 16 residues.